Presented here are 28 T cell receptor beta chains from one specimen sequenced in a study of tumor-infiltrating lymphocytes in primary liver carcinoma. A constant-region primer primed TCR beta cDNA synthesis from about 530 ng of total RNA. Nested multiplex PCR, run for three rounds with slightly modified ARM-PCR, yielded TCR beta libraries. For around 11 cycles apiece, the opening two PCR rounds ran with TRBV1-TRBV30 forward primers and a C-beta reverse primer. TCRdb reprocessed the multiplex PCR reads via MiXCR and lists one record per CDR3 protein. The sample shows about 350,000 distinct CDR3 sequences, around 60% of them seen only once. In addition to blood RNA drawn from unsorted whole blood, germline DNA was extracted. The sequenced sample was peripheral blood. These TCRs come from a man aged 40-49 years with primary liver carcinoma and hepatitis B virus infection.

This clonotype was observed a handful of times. CDR3 sequence (DNA): TGCGCCAGCAGCTTGTTAGCCAGGGCAGACGAGCAGTACTTC. Translated, it gives CASSLLARADEQYF. V usage is TRBV5-1 and J usage is TRBJ2-7; the D gene is possibly TRBD1 (5 bases). Germline CDR1 reads SGHRS; CDR2 reads YFSETQ. The CDR3 extends over 14 amino acids. The V and J ends lost 1 base and 5 bases respectively, with 13 bases between them.

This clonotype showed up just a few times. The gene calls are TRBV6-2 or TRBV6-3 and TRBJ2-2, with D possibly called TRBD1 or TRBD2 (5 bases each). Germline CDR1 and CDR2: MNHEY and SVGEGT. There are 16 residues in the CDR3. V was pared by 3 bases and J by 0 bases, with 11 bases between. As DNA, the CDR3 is TGTGCCAGCAGTTATCGGGGCCGAACGAACACCGGGGAGCTGTTTTTT. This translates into CASSYRGRTNTGELFF.

Here the CDR3 DNA reads TGTGCCAGCAGTCAGGGACCTGAGCAGTACTTC. It yields the protein CASSQGPEQYF. This chain joins TRBV6-2 or TRBV6-3 and TRBJ2-7, with D possibly called TRBD1 or TRBD2 (5 bases each). Germline loops: CDR1 MNHEY, CDR2 SVGEGT. The CDR3 extends over 11 amino acids. The V end was cut by 5 bases, the J end by 7 bases, with 9 bases between.

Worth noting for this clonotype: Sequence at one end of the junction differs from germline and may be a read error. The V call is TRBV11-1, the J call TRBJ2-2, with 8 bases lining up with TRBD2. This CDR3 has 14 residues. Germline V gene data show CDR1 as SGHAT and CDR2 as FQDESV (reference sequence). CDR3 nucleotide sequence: TGTGCCAGCCTGCGGGGGGCAGTTACCGGGGTGCTGTTTTTT. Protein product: CASLRGAVTGVLFF.

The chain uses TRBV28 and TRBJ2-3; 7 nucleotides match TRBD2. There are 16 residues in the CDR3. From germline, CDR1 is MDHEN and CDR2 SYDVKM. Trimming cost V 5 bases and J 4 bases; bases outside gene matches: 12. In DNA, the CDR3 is TGTGCCAGCAGTCCGGGCGCGCTAGCGGAAGCAGATACGCAGTATTTT. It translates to CASSPGALAEADTQYF.

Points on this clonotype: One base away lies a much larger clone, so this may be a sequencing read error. Here the CDR3 DNA reads TGCAGCGTTGAAGGGGGCAGGGGGCGGTCAGAGACCCAGTACTTC. It codes for CSVEGGRGRSETQYF. The V gene is TRBV29-1, the J gene TRBJ2-5; 8 nucleotides match TRBD1. The V gene end was trimmed by 1 base and the J gene end by 4 bases; junction bases not matched to a gene: 8. The length of the CDR3 is 15 residues. Germline V gives CDR1 SQVTM, CDR2 ANQGSEA.

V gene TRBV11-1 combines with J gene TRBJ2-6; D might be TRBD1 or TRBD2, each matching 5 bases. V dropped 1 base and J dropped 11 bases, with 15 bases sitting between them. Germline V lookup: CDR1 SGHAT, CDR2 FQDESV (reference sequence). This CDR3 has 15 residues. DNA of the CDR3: TGTGCCAGCAGCTTAGACCGGTTTGGGACCGACGTCCTGACTTTC. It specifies CASSLDRFGTDVLTF.

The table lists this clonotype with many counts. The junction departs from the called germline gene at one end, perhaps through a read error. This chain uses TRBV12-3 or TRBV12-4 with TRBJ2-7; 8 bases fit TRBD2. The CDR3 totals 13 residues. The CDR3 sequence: CATSEAGVYEQYF. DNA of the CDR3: TGTGCCACCAGTGAAGCGGGAGTCTACGAGCAGTACTTC.

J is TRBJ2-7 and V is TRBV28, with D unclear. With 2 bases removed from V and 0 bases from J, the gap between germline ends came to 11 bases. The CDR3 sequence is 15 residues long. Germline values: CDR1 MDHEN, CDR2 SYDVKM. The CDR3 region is CASSLGTWDSYEQYF. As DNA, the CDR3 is TGTGCCAGCAGTTTAGGAACCTGGGACTCCTACGAGCAGTACTTC.

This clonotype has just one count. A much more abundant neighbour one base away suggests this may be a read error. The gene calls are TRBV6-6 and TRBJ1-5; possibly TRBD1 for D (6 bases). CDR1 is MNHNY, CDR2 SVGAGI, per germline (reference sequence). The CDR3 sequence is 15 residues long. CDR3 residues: CASSSKDRLNRPQHF. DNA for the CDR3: TGTGCCAGCAGTTCAAAGGACAGACTAAATCGGCCCCAGCATTTT.

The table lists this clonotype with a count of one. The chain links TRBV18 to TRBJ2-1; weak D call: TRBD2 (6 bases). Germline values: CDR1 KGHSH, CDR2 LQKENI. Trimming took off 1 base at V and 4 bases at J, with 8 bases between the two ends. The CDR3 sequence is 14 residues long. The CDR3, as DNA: TGTGCCAGCTCACCACGGGACTTTTACAATGAGCAGTTCTTC. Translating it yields CASSPRDFYNEQFF.

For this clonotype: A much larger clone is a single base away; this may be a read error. The CDR3 DNA reads as TGCGCCAGCAGAGAGGACGGGATCCCAAGGGATACCCAGTACTTC. Protein product: CASREDGIPRDTQYF. The rearrangement joins TRBV10-2 to TRBJ2-5, with a possible D match to TRBD2 (5 bases). Germline lookup yields CDR1 WSHSY and CDR2 SAAADI. The length of the CDR3 is 15 residues. The V and J ends lost 6 bases and 8 bases respectively, with 22 bases between them.

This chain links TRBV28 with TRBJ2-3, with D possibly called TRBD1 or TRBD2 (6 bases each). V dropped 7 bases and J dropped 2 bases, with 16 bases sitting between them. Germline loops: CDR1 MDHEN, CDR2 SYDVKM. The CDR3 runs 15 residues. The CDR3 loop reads CASTLRGEDTDTQYF. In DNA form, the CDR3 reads TGTGCCAGCACTCTAAGGGGGGAAGACACAGATACGCAGTATTTT.

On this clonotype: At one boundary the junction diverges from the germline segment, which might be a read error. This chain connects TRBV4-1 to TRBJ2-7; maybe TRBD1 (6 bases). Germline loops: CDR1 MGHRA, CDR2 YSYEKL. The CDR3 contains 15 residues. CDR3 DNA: TGCGCCAGCAACCAAGCGTGGACAGAGATATACGAGCAGTACTTC. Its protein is CASNQAWTEIYEQYF.

CDR3 in amino acids: CASSRSETQYF. CDR3 nucleotides: TGTGCCAGCAGTAGGTCCGAGACCCAGTACTTC. V gene TRBV5-8 combines with J gene TRBJ2-5; D gene ambiguous. V lost 5 bases and J 5 bases, leaving 7 bases between the germline ends. Germline CDR1 and CDR2: SGHTS and YDEGEE. The CDR3 is 11 residues long.

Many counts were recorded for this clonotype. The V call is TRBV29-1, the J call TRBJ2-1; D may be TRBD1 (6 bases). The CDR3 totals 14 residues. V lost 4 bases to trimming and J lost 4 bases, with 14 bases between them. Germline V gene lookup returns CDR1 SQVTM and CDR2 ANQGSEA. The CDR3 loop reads CSVAGGQRYNEQFF. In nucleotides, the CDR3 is TGCAGCGTTGCCGGCGGACAGAGATACAATGAGCAGTTCTTC.

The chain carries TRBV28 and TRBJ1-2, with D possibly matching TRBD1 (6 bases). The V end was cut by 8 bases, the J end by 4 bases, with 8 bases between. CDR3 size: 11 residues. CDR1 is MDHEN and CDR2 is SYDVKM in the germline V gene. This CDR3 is CASGTPYGYTF. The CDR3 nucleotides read TGTGCCAGCGGGACACCCTATGGCTACACCTTC.

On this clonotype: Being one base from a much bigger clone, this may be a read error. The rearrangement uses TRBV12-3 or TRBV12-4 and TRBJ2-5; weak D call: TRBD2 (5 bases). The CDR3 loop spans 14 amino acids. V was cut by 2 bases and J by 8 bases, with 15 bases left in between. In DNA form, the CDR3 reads TGTGCCAGCAGTTTATTGTCGAAACTAGATACCCAGTACTTC. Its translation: CASSLLSKLDTQYF.

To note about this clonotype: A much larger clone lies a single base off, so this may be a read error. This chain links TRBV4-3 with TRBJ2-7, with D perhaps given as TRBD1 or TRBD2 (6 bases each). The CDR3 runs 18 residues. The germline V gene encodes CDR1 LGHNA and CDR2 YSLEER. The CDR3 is CASSQEGGAGLGSYERYF. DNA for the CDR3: TGCGCCAGCAGCCAAGAAGGGGGAGCGGGTCTCGGCTCCTACGAGCGGTACTTC.

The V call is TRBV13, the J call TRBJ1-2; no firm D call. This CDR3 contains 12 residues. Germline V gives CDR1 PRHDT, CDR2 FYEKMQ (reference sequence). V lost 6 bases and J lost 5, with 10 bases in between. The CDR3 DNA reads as TGTGCCAGCAGTGGGGTCGGGTATGGCTACACCTTC. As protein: CASSGVGYGYTF.

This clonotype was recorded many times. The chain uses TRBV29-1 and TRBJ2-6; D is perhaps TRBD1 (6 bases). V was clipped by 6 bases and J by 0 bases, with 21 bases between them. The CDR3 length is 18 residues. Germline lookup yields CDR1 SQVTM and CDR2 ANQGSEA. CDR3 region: CSVKDWVDSPSGANVLTF. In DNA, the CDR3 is TGCAGCGTGAAGGATTGGGTGGACAGTCCCTCTGGGGCCAACGTCCTGACTTTC.

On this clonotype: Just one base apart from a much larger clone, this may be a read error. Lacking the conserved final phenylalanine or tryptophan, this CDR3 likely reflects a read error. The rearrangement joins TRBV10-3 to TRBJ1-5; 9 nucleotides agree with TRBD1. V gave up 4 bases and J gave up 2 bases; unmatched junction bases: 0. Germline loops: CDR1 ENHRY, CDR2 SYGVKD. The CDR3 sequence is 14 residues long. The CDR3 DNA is TGTGCCATCAGTGGGACAGGGGGCAATCAGCCCCAGCATCTT. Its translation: CAISGTGGNQPQHL.

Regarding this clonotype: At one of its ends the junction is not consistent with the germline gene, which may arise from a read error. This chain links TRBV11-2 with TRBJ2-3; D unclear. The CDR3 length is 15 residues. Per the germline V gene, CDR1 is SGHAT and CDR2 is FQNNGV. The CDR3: CAGSLNPASTDTQYF. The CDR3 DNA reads TGTGCCGGCAGCTTAAACCCTGCCAGCACAGATACGCAGTATTTT.

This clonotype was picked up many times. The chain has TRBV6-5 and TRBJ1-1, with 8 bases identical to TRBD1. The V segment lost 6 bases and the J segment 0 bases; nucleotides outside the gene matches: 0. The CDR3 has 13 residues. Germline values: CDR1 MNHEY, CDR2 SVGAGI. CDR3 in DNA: TGTGCCAGCAGGACAGGGGTGAACACTGAAGCTTTCTTT. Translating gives CASRTGVNTEAFF.

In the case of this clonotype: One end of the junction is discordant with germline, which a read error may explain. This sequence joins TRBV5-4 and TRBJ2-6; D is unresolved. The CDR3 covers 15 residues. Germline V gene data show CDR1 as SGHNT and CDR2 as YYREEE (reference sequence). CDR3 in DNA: TGTGCCGGCAGCTTGGACCAGGCTGGGGCCAACGTCCTGACTTTC. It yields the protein CAGSLDQAGANVLTF.

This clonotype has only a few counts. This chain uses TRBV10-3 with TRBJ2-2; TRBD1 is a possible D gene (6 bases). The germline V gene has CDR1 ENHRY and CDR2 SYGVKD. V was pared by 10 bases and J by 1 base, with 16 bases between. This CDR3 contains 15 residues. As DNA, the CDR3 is TGTGCCACGCACTCCTGGACAGAGAACACCGGGGAGCTGTTTTTT. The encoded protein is CATHSWTENTGELFF.

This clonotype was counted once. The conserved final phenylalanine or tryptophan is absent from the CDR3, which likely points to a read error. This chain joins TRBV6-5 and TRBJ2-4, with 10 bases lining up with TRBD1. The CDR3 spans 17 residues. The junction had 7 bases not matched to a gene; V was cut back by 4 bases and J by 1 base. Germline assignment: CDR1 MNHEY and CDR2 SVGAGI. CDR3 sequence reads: CASSSLRQGAAKNIQYL. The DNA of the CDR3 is TGTGCCAGCAGTTCCCTCAGACAGGGGGCGGCCAAAAACATTCAGTACCTC.

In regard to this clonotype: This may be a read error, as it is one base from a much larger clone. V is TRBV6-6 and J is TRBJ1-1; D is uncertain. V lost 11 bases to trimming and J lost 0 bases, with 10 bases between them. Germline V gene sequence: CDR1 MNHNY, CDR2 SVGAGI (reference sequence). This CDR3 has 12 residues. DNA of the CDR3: TGTGCCTGTCAACAGATGAACACTGAAGCTTTCTTT. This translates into CACQQMNTEAFF.